The source of this T cell receptor (beta chain) is a study of blood T cell repertoires in COVID-19. Background on the study: Nucleic acid was either cDNA or gDNA, and it came from T cells, B-cell-depleted T cells, or PBMCs.

Source study methods: Amplification with reference gene primers provided the estimates of nucleated cell counts. TCRdb's copy holds only in-frame clones and misses some; the assay was immunoSEQ multiplex PCR. V and J calls and clone size are those listed in that table; D and trimming were worked out from the DNA. Of tens of thousands of clones detected, 65% to 85% appear once; the ten largest clones hold about 10%. This CDR3 contains 16 residues. Germline lookup yields CDR1 MDHEN and CDR2 SYDVKM. V shed 6 bases, J shed 1 base, and the junction held 11 bases outside the gene matches. This sequence originates from a man between 65 and 85 years old with acute or convalescent COVID-19. The chain links TRBV28 to TRBJ1-2; 7 bases are a match to TRBD1. Sequencing was done on a sample of peripheral blood. The CDR3 loop reads CASRGVRGRGNYGYTF. DNA for the CDR3: TGTGCCAGCAGGGGAGTTAGGGGGCGCGGTAACTATGGCTACACCTTC.